This T cell receptor (beta chain) was sequenced for a study of blood T cells in healthy people across ages. This clonotype was detected a few times. This CDR3 region has 14 residues. V lost 4 bases and J 8 bases, leaving 15 bases between the germline ends. Together with a sample-barcoded 5' primer, a J-beta primer mix was included in a second PCR lasting roughly 7 to 11 cycles. MiXCR, run by TCRdb on the 5' RACE reads, gives a single entry per CDR3 protein. In the table there are under 800,000 distinct CDR3 sequences, roughly 41% of which are singletons. The rearrangement joins TRBV12-3 or TRBV12-4 to TRBJ2-1; D ambiguous. The sequence derives from a woman aged 60-75 years in good health. Sequencing was carried out using blood. CDR3 DNA: TGTGCCAGCAGTTCCCGGGCCCCAAGGGATGAGCAGTTCTTC. Encoded protein: CASSSRAPRDEQFF.